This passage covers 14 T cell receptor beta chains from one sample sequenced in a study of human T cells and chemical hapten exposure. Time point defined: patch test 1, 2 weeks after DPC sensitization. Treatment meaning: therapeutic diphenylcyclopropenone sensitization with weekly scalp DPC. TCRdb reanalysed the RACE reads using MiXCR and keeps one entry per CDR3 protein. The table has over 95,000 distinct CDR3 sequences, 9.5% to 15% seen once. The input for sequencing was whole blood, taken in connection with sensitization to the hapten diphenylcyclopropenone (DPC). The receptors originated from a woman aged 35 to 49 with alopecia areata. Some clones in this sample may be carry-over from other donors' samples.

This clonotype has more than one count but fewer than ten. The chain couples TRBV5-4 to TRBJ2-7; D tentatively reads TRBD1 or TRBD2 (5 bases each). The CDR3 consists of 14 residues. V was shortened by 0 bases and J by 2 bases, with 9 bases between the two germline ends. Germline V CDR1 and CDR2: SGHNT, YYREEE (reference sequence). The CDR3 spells CASSLDGGAYEQYF. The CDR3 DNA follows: TGTGCCAGCAGCTTGGATGGGGGAGCCTACGAGCAGTACTTC.

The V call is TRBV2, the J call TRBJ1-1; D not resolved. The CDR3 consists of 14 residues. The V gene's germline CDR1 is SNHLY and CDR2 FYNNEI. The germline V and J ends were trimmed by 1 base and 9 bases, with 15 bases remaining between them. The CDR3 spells CASSEVSSHGKAFF. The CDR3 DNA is TGTGCCAGCAGTGAAGTAAGCTCCCACGGAAAAGCTTTCTTT.

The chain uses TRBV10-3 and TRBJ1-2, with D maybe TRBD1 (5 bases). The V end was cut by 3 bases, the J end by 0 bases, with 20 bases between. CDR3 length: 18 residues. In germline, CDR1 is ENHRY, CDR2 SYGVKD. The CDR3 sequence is CAISEGSQGPRTNYGYTF. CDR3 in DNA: TGTGCCATCAGTGAAGGATCGCAGGGCCCCCGAACTAACTATGGCTACACCTTC.

In DNA, the CDR3 is TGTGCCAGCAGCCGTGAAACCGGGGAGCTGTTTTTT. It encodes CASSRETGELFF. V usage is TRBV28 and J usage is TRBJ2-2; D is unresolved. CDR1 and CDR2 from the germline V gene are MDHEN and SYDVKM. CDR3 length: 12 residues. V lost 6 bases and J 5 bases, leaving 7 bases between the germline ends.

The CDR3 here is CASSQGQAETDTQYF. CDR3 in DNA: TGTGCCAGCAGCCAGGGACAGGCAGAGACAGATACGCAGTATTTT. The chain carries TRBV6-2 or TRBV6-3 and TRBJ2-3; TRBD1 agrees at 8 bases. CDR1 and CDR2 from the germline V gene are MNHEY and SVGEGT. The CDR3 contains 15 residues. The J segment lost 3 bases and the V segment lost 6 bases, leaving 8 bases of the junction unmatched.

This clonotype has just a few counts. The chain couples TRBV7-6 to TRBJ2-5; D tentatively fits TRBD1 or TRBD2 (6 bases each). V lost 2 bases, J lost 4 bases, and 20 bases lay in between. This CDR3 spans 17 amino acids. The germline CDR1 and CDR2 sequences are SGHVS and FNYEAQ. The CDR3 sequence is CASSLPKPPGAPETQYF. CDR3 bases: TGTGCCAGCAGCTTACCCAAACCGCCGGGGGCCCCAGAGACCCAGTACTTC.

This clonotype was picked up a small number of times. CDR3: CASSSRDSPQETQYF. The CDR3 DNA sequence: TGTGCCAGCAGCTCACGGGACTCCCCACAAGAGACCCAGTACTTC. The chain couples TRBV7-9 to TRBJ2-5, with D maybe TRBD2 (6 bases). The V and J ends lost 4 bases and 2 bases respectively, with 14 bases between them. This CDR3 region has 15 residues. The germline gives CDR1 SEHNR, CDR2 FQNEAQ (reference sequence).

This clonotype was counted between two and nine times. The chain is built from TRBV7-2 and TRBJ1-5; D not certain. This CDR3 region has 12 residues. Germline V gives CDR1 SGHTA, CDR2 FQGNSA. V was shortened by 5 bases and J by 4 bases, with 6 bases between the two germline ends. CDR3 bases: TGTGCCAGCAGCACCCCTAATCAGCCCCAGCATTTT. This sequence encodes CASSTPNQPQHF.

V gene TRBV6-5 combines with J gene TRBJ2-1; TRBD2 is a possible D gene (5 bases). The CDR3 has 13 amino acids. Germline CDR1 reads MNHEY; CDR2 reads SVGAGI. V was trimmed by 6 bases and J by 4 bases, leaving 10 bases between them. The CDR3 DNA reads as TGTGCCAGCAGCATCGAGCGGTACAATGAGCAGTTCTTC. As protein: CASSIERYNEQFF.

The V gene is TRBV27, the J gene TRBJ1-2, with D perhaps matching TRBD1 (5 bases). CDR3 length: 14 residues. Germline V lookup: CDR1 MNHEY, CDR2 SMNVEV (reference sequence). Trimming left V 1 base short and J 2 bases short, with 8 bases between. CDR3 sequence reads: CASSLLAGNYGYTF. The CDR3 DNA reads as TGTGCCAGCAGTTTATTGGCAGGGAACTATGGCTACACCTTC.

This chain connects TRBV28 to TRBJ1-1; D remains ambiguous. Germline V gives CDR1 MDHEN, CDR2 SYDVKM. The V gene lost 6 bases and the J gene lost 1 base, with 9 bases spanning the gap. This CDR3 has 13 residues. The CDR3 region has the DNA TGTGCCAGCAGACGACCCGGGAACACTGAAGCTTTCTTT. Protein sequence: CASRRPGNTEAFF. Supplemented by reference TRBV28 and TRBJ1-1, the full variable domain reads DVKVTQSSRYLVKRTGEKVFLECVQDMDHENMFWYRQDPGLGLRLIYFSYDVKMKEKGDIPEGYSVSREKKERFSLILESASTNQTSMYLCASRRPGNTEAFFGQGTRLTVV.

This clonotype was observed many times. CDR3 bases: TGTGCCTGGAGTGTTGAGATAACCCTGGGTGCGGTTTCAACAGATACGCAGTATTTT. Residues: CAWSVEITLGAVSTDTQYF. The chain uses TRBV30 and TRBJ2-3; no definite D call. The CDR3 is 19 residues long. The germline V and J ends were trimmed by 0 bases and 3 bases, with 25 bases remaining between them. Looked up from germline, CDR1 is GTSNPN and CDR2 is SVGIG (reference sequence). Full variable domain (outside the CDR3, taken from reference TRBV30 and TRBJ2-3): SQTIHQWPATLVQPVGSPLSLECTVEGTSNPNLYWYRQAAGRGLQLLFYSVGIGQISSEVPQNLSASRPQDRQFILSSKKLLLSDSGFYLCAWSVEITLGAVSTDTQYFGPGTRLTVL.

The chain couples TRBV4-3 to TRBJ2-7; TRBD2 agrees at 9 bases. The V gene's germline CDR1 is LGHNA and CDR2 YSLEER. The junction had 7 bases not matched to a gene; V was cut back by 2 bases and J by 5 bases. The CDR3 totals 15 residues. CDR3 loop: CASSQRAGGWNEQYF. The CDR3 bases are TGCGCCAGCAGCCAACGGGCGGGAGGGTGGAACGAGCAGTACTTC.

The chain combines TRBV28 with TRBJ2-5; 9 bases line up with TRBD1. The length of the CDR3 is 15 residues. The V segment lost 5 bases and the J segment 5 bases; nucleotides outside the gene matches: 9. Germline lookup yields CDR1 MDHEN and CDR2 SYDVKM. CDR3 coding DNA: TGTGCCAGCAGTCCCGACAGGGGGGGGCTCGAGACCCAGTACTTC. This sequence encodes CASSPDRGGLETQYF.